This T cell receptor (beta chain) was documented in a study of T cell responses to AZD1222 COVID-19 vaccine. For the study at large: Second-dose intervals near 4 or 12 weeks were combined. Overall study results and limits: CD4 TCRs covered the whole spike, strongest at regions 160-218 and 743-854. Sampled repertoires all dated from after the peak T cell response. At study baseline, merely more than 5 AZD1222 recipients were seropositive.

The data were produced by immunoSEQ multiplex PCR, yet TCRdb's version contains in-frame clones alone and is incomplete. This sample has around 130,000 clones; around 94% occur once, and the top ten carry under 7.5%. Comments on this clone: Its antigen is as yet unknown.

This CDR3 has 17 residues. V shed 6 bases and J 1 base; nucleotides not matched to a gene: 12. The germline V gene encodes CDR1 LNHDA and CDR2 SQIVND (reference sequence). The sequence derives from an adult in good health. The V and J genes are TRBV19 and TRBJ1-5, with TRBD1 identical over 7 bases. Specimen: peripheral blood, collected on day 0 of AZD1222 vaccination. The CDR3 spells CASSTLTGVGSNQPQHF. Written as DNA, the CDR3 is TGTGCCAGTAGCACCCTCACAGGGGTCGGGAGCAATCAGCCCCAGCATTTT.